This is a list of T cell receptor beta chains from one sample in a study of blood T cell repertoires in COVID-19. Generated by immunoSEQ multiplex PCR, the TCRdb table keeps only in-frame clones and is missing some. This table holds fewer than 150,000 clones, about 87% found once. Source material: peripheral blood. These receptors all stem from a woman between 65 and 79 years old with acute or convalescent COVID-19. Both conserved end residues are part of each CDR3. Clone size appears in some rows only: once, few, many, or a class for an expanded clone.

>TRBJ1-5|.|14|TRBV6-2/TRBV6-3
CASSYAGGNQPQHF
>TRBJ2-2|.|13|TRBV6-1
CASSDRGLGELFF
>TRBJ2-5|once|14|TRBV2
CASSFRRDQETQYF
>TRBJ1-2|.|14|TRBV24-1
CATSDTTASYGYTF
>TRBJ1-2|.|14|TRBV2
CASSGRRNRSGYTF
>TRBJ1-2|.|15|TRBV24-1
CATSDPGQDRYGYTF
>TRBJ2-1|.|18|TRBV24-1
CATAPGGRGSISFGEQFF
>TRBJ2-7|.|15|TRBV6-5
CASSLPGQGRNEQYF
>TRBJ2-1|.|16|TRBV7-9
CASSLEGLAGANEQFF
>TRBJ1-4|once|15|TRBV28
CASSHGQAGGEKLFF
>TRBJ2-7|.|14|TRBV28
CASSFAVSSYEQYF
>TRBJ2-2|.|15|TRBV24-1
CATSDWPTSTGELFF
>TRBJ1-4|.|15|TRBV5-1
CASSSTGGGDEKLFF
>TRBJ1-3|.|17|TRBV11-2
CASSPRQDSFSGNTIYF
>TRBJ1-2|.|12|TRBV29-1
CSVPGQGYGYTF
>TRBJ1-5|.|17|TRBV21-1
CASSKRRQGAGHVPQHF
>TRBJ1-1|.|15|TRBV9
CASSVAPTGRTEAFF
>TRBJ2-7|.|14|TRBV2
CASREGGGFYEQYF
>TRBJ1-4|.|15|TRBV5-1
CASSLAGTGDEKLFF
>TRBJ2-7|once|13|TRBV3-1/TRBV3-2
CASSQGQEARKYF
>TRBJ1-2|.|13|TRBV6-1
CASSEGRTYGYTF
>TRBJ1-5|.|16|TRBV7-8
CASSLVGTVHNQPQHF
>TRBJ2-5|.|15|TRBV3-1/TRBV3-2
CASSQVTGTQETQYF
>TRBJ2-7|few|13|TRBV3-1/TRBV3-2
CASSFQGQGEQYF
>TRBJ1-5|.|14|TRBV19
CASSIEQGGQPQHF
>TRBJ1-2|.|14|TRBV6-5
CASRVDGGNYGYTF
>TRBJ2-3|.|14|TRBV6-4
CASKPSGGSDTQYF
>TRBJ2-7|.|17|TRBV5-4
CASSLATASGVPYEQYF
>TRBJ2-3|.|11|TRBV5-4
CASSFYDTQYF
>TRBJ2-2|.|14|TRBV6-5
CASRGAGGTGELFF
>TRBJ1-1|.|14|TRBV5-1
CASTTGGLATEAFF
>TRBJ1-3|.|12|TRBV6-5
CAIGQRQNTIYF
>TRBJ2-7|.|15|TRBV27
CASSLVVGGGHEQYF
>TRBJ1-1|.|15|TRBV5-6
CASSFKRLMNAEAFF
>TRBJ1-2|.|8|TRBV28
CALYGYTF
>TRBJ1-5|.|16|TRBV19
CASSPSRRTGNQPQHF
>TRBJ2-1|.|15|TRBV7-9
CASSLVAGGHNEQFF
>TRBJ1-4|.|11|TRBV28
CASRGGEKLFF
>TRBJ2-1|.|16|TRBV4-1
CASSQRQRGGYNEQFF
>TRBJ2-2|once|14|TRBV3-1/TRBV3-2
CASSPRWQGGELFF
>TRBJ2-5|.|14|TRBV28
CASSLSPPQETQYF
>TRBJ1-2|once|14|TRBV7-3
CASSPGQGNYGYTF
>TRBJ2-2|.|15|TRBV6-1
CASSEESGVTGELFF
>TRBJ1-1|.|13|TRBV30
CAWSLVAGTEAFF
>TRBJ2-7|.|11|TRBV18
CASSQGTGQTF
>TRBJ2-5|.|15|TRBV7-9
CASSFGSGKGETQYF
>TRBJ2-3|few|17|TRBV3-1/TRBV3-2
CASSRTSASGGTDTQYF
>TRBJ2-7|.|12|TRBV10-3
CAISESPYEQYF
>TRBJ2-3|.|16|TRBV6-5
CASSLGGGAGTDTQYF
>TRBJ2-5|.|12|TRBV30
CAWNREVETQYF
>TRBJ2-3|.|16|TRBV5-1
CASSLGGRGRTDTQYF
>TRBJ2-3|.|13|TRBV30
CAWSPGSTDTQYF
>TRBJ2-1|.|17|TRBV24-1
CATSDFPQGAADNEQFF
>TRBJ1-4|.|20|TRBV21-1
CASTEGVVDRGIRANEKLFF
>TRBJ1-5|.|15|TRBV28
CASSLSGLGNQPQHF
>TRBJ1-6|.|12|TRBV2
CASSVSNSPLHF
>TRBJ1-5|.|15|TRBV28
CASSPQGRGGQPQHF
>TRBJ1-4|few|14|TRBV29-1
CSVARDSHEEKLFF
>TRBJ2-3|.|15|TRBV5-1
CASSLEEAGRHTQYF
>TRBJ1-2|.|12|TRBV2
CASKPSNYGYTF